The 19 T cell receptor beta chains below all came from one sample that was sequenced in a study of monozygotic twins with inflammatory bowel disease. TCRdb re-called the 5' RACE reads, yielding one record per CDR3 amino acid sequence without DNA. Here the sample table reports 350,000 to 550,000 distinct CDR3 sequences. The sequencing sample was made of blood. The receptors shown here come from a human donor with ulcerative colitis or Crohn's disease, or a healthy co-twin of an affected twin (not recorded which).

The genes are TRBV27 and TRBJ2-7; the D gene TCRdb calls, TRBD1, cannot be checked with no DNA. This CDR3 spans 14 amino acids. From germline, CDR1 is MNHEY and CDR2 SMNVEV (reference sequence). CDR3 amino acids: CASSFSRGMDEQYF.

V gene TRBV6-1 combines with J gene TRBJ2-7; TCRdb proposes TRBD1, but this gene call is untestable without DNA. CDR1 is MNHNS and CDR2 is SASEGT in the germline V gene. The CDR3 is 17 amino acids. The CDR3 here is CASSPDLHRFSSYEQYF.

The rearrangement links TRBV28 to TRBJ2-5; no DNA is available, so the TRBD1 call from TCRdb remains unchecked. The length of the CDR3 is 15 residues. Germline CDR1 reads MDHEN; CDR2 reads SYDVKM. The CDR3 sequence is CASGTIGQGDETQYF.

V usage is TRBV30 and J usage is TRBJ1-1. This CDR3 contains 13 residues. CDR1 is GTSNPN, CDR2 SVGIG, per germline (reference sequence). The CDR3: CTLKGRLNTEAFF.

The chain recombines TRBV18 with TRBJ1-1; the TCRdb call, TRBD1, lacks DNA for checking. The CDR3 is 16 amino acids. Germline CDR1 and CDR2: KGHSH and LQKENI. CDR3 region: CASSPGLVRVNTEAFF. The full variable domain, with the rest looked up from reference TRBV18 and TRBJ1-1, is NAGVMQNPRHLVRRRGQEARLRCSPMKGHSHVYWYRQLPEEGLKFMVYLQKENIIDESGMPKERFSAEFPKEGPSILRIQQVVRGDSAAYFCASSPGLVRVNTEAFFGQGTRLTVV.

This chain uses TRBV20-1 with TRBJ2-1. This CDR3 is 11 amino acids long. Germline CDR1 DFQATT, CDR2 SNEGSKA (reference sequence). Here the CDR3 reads CSGTVYNEQFF.

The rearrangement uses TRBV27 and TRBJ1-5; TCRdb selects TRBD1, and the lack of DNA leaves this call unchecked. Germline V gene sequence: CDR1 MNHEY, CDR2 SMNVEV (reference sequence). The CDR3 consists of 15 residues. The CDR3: CASSSWVGGGQPQHF.

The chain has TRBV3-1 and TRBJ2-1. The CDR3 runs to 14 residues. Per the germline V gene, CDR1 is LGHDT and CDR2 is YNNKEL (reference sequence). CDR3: CASSQGTLAPEQFF.

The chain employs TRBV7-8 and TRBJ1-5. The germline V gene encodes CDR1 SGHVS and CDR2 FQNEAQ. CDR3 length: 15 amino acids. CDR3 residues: CASSLVPWGNQPQHF.

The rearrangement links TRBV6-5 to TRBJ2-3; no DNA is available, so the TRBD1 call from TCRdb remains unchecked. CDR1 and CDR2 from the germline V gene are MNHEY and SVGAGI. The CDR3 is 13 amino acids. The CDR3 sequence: CASRLRDRDTQYF.

The CDR3 here is CSVAGPMNTEAFF. V gene TRBV29-1 combines with J gene TRBJ1-1. In germline, CDR1 is SQVTM, CDR2 ANQGSEA. The CDR3 runs to 13 residues.

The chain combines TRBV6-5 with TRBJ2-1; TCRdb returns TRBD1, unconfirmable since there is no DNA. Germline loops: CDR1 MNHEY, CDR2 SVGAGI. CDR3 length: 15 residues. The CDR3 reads CASSYGNRGSIEQFF.

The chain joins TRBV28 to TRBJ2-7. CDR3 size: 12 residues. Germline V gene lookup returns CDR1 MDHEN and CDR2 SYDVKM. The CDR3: CASSLRTYEQYF.

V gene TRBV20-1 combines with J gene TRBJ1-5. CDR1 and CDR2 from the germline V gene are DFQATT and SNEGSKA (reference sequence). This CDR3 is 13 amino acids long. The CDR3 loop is CSAIGVSNQPQHF.

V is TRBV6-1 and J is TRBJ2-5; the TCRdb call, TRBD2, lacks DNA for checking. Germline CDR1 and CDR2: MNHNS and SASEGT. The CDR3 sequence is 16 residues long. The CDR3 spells CASNLGLAGGGETQYF.

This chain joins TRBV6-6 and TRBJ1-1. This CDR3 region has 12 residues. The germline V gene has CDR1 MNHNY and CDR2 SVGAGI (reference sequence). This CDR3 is CASSYSTGNAFF.

CDR3 sequence: CSARVSGEQYF. The chain carries TRBV20-1 and TRBJ2-7. The CDR3 spans 11 residues. Germline V gene lookup returns CDR1 DFQATT and CDR2 SNEGSKA (reference sequence).

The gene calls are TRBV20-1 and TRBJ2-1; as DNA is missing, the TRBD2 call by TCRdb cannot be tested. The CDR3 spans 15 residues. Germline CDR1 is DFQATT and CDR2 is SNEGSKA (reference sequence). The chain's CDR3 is CSALSGILSYNEQFF.

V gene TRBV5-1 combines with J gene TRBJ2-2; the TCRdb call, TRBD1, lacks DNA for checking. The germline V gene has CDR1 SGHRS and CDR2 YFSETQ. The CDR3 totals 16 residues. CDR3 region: CASSLETGKLAGELFF.